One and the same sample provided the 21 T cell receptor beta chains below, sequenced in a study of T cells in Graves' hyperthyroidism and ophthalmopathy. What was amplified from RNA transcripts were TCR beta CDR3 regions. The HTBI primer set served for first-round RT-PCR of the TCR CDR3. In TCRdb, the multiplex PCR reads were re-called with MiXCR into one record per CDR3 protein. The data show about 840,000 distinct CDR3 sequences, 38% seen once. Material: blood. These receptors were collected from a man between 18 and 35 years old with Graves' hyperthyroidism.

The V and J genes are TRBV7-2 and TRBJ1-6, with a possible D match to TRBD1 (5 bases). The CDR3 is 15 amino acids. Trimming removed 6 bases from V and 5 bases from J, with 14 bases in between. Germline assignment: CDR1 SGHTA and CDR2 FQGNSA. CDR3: CASRDSTINNSPLHF. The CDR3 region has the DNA TGTGCCAGCAGAGACAGCACCATTAATAATTCACCCCTCCACTTT.

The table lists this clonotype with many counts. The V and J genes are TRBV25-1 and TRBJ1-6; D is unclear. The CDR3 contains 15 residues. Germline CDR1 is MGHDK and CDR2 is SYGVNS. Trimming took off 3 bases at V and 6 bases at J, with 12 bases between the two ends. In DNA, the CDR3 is TGTGCCAGCAGTGATTGGGAGAAGTCTAATTCACCCCTCCACTTT. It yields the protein CASSDWEKSNSPLHF.

CDR3 amino acids: CASSQALVGELFF. For the CDR3, the DNA is TGCGCCAGCAGCCAAGCCTTGGTCGGGGAGCTGTTTTTT. The V call is TRBV4-1, the J call TRBJ2-2, with D uncertain. This CDR3 region has 13 residues. V dropped 1 base and J dropped 7 bases, with 7 bases sitting between them. The V gene's germline CDR1 is MGHRA and CDR2 YSYEKL.

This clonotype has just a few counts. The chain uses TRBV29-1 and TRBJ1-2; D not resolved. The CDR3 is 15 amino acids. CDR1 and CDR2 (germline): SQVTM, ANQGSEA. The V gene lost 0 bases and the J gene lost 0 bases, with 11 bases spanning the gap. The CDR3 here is CSVEDPTRANYGYTF. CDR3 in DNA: TGCAGCGTTGAAGATCCAACCAGAGCTAACTATGGCTACACCTTC.

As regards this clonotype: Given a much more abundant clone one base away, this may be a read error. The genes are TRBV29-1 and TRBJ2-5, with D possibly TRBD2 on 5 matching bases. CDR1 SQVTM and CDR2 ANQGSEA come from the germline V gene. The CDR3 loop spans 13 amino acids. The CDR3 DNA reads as TGCAGAGTGCTGGGCGGGTTTGGAGAGACCCAGTACTTC. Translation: CRVLGGFGETQYF.

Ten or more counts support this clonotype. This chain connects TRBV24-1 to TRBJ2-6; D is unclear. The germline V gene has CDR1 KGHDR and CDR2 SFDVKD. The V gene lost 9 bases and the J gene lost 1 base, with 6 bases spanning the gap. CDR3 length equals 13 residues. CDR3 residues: CATLGSGANVLTF. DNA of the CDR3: TGTGCCACCCTAGGGTCTGGGGCCAACGTCCTGACTTTC.

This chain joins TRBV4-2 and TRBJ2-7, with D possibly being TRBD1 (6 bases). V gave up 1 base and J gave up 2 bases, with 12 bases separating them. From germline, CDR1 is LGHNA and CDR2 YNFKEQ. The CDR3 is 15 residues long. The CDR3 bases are TGTGCCAGCAGCCAAGTGGGGGCTTCGGCCTACGAGCAGTACTTC. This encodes CASSQVGASAYEQYF.

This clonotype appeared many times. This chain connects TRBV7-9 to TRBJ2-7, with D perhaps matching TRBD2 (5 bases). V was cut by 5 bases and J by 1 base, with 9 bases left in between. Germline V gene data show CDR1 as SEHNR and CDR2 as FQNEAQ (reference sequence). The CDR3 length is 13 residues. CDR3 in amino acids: CASSTGNSYEQYF. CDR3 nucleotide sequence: TGTGCCAGCAGCACCGGGAATTCCTACGAGCAGTACTTC.

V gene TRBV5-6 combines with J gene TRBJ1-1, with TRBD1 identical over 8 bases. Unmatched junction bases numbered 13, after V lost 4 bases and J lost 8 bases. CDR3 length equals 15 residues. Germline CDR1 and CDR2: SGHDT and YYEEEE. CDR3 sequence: CASSLPRQGFIEAFF. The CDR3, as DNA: TGTGCCAGCAGCCTACCCCGACAGGGGTTTATCGAAGCTTTCTTT.

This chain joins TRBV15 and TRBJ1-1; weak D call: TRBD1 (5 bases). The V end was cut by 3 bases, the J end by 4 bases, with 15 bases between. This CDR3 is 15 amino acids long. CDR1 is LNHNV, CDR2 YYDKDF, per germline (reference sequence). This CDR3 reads CATSRVIRGGTEAFF. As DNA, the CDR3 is TGTGCCACCAGCAGGGTGATAAGGGGAGGCACTGAAGCTTTCTTT.

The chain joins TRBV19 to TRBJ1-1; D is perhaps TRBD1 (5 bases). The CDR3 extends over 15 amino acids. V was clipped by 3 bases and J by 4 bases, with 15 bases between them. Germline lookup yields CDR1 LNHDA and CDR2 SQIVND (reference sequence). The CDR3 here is CASSIGRRGTTEAFF. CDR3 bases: TGTGCCAGTAGTATTGGCAGGAGGGGCACCACTGAAGCTTTCTTT.

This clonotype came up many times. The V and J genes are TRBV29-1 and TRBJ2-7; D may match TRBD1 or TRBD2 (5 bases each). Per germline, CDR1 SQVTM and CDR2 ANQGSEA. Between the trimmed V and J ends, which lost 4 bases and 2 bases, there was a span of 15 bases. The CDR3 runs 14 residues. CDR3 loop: CSVVPAGRAYEQYF. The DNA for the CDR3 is TGCAGCGTTGTCCCGGCAGGGAGAGCCTACGAGCAGTACTTC.

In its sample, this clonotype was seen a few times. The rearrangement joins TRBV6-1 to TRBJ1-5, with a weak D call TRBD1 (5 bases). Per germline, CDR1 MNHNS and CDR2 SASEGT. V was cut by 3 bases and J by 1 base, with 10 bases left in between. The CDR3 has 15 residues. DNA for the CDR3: TGTGCCAGCAGTGATCGGGGGATCAGCAATCAGCCCCAGCATTTT. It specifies CASSDRGISNQPQHF.

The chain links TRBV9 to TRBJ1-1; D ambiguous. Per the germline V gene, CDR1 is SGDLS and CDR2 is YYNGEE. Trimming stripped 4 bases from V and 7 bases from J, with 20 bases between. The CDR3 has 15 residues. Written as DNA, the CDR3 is TGTGCCAGCAGCCAATCCCTTGGCCAAATTCATGAAGCTTTCTTT. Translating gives CASSQSLGQIHEAFF.

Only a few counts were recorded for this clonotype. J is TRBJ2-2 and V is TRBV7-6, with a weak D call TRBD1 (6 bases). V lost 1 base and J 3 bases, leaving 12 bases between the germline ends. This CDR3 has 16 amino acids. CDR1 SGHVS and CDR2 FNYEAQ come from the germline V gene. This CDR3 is CASSLGSRGYTGELFF. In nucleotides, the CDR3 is TGTGCCAGCAGCTTAGGTTCCAGGGGCTACACCGGGGAGCTGTTTTTT.

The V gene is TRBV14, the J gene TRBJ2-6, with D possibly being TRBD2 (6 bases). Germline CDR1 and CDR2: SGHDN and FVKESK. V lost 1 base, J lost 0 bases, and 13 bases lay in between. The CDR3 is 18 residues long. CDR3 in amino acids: CASSQVQRAVSGANVLTF. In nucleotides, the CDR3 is TGTGCCAGCAGCCAAGTTCAGCGGGCAGTCTCTGGGGCCAACGTCCTGACTTTC.

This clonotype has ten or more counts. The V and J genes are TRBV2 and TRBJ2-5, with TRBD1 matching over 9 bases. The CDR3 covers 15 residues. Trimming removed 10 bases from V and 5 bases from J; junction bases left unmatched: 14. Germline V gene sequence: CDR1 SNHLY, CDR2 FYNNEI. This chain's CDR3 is CAMTKRDRDVETQYF. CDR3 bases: TGTGCCATGACGAAGCGGGACAGGGATGTTGAGACCCAGTACTTC.

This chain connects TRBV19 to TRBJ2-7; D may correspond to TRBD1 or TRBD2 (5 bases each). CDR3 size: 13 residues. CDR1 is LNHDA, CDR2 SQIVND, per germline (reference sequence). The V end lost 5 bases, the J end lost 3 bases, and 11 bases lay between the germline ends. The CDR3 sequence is CASSPGAVYEQYF. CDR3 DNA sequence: TGTGCCAGTAGTCCCGGGGCAGTCTACGAGCAGTACTTC.

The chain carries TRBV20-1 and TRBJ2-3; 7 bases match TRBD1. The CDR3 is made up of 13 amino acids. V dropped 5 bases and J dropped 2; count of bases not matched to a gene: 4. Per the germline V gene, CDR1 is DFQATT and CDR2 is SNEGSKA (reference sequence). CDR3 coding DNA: TGCAGTGCTCGGGACAGATACACAGATACGCAGTATTTT. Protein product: CSARDRYTDTQYF.

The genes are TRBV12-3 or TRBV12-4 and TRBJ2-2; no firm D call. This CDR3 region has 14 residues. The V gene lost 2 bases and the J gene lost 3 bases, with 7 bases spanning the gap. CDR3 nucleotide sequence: TGTGCCAGCAGTTTATACCAAGACACCGGGGAGCTGTTTTTT. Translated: CASSLYQDTGELFF.

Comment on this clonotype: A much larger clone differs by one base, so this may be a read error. The DNA for the CDR3 is TGCAGCGTTGGGCATGGGACCCAGTACTTC. This gives the protein CSVGHGTQYF. V and J are TRBV29-1 and TRBJ2-5; D gene ambiguous. V was cut by 4 bases and J by 7 bases, with 7 bases left in between. CDR1 SQVTM and CDR2 ANQGSEA come from the germline V gene. This CDR3 has 10 amino acids.